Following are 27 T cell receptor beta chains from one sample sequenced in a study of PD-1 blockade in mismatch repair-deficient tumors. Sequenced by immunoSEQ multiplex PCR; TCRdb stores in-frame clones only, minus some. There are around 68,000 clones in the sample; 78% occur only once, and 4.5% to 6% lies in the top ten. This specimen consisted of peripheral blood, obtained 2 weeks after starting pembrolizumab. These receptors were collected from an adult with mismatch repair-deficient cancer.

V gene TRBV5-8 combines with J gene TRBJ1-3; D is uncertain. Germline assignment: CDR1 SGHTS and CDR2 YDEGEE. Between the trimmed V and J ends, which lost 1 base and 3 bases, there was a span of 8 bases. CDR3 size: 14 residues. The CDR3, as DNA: TGTGCCAGCAGCTTGAAGGGCCGTGGAAACACCATATATTTT. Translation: CASSLKGRGNTIYF.

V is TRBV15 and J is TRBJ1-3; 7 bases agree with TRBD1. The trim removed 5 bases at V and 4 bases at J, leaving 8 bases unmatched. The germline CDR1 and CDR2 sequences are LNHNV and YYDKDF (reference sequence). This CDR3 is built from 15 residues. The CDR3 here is CATSPDRVGGNTIYF. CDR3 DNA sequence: TGTGCCACCAGCCCCGACAGGGTGGGAGGAAACACCATATATTTT.

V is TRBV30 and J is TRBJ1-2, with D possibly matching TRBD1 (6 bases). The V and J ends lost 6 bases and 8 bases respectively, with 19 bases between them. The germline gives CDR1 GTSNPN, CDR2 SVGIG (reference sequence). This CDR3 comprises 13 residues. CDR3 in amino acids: CACKSGDRFGYTF. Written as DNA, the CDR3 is TGTGCCTGCAAATCGGGAGACAGGTTCGGCTACACCTTC.

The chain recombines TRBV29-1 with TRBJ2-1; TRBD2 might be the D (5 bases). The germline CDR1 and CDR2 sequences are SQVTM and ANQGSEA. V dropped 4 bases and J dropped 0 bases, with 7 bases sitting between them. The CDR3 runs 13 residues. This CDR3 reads CSVVRGSYNEQFF. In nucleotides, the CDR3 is TGCAGCGTTGTCCGGGGCTCCTACAATGAGCAGTTCTTC.

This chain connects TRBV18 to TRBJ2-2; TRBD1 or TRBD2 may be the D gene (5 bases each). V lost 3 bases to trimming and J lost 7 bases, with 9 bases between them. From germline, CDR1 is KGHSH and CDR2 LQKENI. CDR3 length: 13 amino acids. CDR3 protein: CASSPQGDGELFF. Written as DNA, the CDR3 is TGTGCCAGCTCACCCCAGGGAGACGGGGAGCTGTTTTTT.

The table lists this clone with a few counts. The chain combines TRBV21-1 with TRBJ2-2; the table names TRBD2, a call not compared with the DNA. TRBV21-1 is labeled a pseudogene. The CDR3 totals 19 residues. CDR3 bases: TGTGCCAGCAGCAAAGCGGGGCTAGCGGGAGAGTCGAACACCGGGGAGCTGTTTTTT. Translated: CASSKAGLAGESNTGELFF.

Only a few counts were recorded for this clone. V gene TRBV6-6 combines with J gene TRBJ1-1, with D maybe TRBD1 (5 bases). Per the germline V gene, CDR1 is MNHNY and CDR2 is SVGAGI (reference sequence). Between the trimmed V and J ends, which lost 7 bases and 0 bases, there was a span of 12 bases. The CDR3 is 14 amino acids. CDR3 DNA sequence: TGTGCCAGCAAGATAGGGACGTTGAACACTGAAGCTTTCTTT. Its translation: CASKIGTLNTEAFF.

The DNA for the CDR3 is TGCGCCAGCAGTGACCGTAAGGTGGGGACAGACAATGATAACTCTGGAAACACCATATATTTT. Amino acid sequence: CASSDRKVGTDNDNSGNTIYF. This chain uses TRBV10-1 with TRBJ1-3, with TRBD1 matching over 7 bases. J lost 0 bases, V lost 3 bases, and 20 bases had no gene match. This CDR3 has 21 residues. Germline-derived CDR1 and CDR2 are WNHNN and SYGVQD (reference sequence).

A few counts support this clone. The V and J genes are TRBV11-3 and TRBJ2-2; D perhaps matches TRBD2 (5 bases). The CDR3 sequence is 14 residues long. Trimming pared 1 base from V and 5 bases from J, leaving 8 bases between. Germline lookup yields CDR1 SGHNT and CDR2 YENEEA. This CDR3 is CASSLAERTGELFF. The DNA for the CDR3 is TGTGCCAGCAGCTTAGCGGAGCGGACCGGGGAGCTGTTTTTT.

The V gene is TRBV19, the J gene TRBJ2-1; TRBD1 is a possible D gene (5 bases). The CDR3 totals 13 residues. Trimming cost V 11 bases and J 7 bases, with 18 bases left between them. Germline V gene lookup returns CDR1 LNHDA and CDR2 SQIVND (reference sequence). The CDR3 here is CAVGMGPGNEQFF. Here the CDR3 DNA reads TGTGCCGTCGGTATGGGGCCCGGAAATGAGCAGTTCTTC.

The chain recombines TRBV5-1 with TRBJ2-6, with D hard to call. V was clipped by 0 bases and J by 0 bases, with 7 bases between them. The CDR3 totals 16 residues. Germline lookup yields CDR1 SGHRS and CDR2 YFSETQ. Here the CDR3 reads CASSLDGDSGANVLTF. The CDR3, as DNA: TGCGCCAGCAGCTTGGATGGGGACTCTGGGGCCAACGTCCTGACTTTC. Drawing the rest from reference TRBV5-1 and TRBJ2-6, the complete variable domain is KAGVTQTPRYLIKTRGQQVTLSCSPISGHRSVSWYQQTPGQGLQFLFEYFSETQRNKGNFPGRFSGRQFSNSRSEMNVSTLELGDSALYLCASSLDGDSGANVLTFGAGSRLTVL.

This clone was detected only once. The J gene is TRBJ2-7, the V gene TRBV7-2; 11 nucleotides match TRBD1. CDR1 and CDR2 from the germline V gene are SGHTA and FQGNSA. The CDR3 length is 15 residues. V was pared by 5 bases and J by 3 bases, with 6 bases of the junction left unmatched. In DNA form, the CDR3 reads TGTGCCAGCAGCCCACCGGACAGGGGGCTCTACGAGCAGTACTTC. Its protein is CASSPPDRGLYEQYF. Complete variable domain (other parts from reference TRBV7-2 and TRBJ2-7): GAGVSQSPSNKVTEKGKDVELRCDPISGHTALYWYRQSLGQGLEFLIYFQGNSAPDKSGLPSDRFSAERTGGSVSTLTIQRTQQEDSAVYLCASSPPDRGLYEQYFGPGTRLTVT.

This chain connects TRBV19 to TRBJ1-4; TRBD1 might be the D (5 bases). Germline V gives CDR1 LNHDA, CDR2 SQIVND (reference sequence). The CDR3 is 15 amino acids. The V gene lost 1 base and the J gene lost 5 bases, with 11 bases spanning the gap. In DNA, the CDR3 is TGTGCCAGTAGTATAGGGGACGGTGAGAATGAAAAACTGTTTTTT. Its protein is CASSIGDGENEKLFF. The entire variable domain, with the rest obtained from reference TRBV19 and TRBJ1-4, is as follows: DGGITQSPKYLFRKEGQNVTLSCEQNLNHDAMYWYRQDPGQGLRLIYYSQIVNDFQKGDIAEGYSVSREKKESFPLTVTSAQKNPTAFYLCASSIGDGENEKLFFGSGTQLSVL.

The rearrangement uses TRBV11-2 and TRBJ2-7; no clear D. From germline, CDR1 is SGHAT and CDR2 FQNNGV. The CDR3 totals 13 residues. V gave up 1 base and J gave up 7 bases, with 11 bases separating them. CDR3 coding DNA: TGTGCCAGCAGCTTAGCTCCCCCTCGGGAGCAGTACTTC. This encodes CASSLAPPREQYF.

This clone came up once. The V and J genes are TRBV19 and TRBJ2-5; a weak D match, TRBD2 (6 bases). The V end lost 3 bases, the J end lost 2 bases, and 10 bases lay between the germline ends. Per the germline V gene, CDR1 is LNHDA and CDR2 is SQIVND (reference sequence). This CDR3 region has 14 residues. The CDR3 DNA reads TGTGCCAGTAGTATTATCGGACTACAAGAGACCCAGTACTTC. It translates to CASSIIGLQETQYF.

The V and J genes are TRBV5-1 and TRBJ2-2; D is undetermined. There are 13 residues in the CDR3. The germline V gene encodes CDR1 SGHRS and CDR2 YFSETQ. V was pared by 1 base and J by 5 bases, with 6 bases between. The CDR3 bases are TGCGCCAGCAGCTTGACTGAGACCGGGGAGCTGTTTTTT. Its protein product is CASSLTETGELFF.

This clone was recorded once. The CDR3 spells CASSLVTTGELFF. CDR3 DNA sequence: TGTGCCAGCAGCTTAGTAACCACCGGGGAGCTGTTTTTT. The chain carries TRBV11-2 and TRBJ2-2, with D unresolved. Trimming removed 1 base from V and 4 bases from J, with 4 bases in between. Germline loops: CDR1 SGHAT, CDR2 FQNNGV. CDR3 size: 13 residues.

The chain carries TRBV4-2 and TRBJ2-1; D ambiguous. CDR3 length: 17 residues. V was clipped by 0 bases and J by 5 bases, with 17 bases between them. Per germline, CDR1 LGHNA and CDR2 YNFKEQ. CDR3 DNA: TGTGCCAGCAGCCAAGAATCTTCGTCCAAATACGACAATGAGCAGTTCTTC. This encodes CASSQESSSKYDNEQFF.

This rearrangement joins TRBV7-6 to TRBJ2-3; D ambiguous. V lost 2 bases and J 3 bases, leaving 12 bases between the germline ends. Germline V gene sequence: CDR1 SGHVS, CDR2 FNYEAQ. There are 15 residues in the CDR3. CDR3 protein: CASSLLPGRTDTQYF. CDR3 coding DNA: TGTGCCAGCAGCTTACTCCCTGGCAGGACAGATACGCAGTATTTT.

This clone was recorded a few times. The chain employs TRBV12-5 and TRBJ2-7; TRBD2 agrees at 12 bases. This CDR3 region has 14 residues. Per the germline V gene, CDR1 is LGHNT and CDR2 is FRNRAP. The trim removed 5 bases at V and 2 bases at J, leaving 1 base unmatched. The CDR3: CASGRTSGTYEQYF. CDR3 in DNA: TGTGCTAGTGGTCGGACTAGCGGGACCTACGAGCAGTACTTC.

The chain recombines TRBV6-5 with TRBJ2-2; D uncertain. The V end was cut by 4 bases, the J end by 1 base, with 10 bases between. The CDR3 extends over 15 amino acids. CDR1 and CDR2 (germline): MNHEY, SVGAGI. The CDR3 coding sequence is TGTGCCAGCAGTTCCCCGCCCCTGAACACCGGGGAGCTGTTTTTT. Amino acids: CASSSPPLNTGELFF.

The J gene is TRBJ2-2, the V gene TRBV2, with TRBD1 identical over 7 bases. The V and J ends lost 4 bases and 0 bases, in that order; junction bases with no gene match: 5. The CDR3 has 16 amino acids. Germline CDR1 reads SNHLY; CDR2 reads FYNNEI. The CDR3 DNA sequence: TGTGCCAGCAGTGTCGACGGGACAGCGAACACCGGGGAGCTGTTTTTT. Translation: CASSVDGTANTGELFF.

CDR3 nucleotide sequence: TGTGCCAGCAGGGGGAGGGAAAACTACAATGAGCAGTTCTTC. Amino acid sequence: CASRGRENYNEQFF. This rearrangement joins TRBV5-8 to TRBJ2-1, with TRBD2 identical over 7 bases. The germline gives CDR1 SGHTS, CDR2 YDEGEE. The CDR3 runs 14 residues. Germline trimming cut 5 bases from V and 3 bases from J; bases unmatched to any gene: 5. The full variable domain, completed using reference TRBV5-8 and TRBJ2-1, is EAGVTQSPTHLIKTRGQQATLRCSPISGHTSVYWYQQALGLGLQFLLWYDEGEERNRGNFPPRFSGRQFPNYSSELNVNALELEDSALYLCASRGRENYNEQFFGPGTRLTVL.

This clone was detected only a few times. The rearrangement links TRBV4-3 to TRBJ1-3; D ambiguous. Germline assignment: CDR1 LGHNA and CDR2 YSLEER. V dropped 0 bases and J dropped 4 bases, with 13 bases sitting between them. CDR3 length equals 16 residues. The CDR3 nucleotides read TGCGCCAGCAGCCAAGATCCTTTCACGGGGGGAAACACCATATATTTT. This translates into CASSQDPFTGGNTIYF.

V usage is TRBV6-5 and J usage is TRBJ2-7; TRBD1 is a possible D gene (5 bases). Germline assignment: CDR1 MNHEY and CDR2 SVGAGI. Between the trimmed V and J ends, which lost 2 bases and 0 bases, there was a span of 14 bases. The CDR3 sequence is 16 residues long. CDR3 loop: CASSYVGLGDSYEQYF. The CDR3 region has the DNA TGTGCCAGCAGTTACGTGGGCTTAGGGGACTCCTACGAGCAGTACTTC.

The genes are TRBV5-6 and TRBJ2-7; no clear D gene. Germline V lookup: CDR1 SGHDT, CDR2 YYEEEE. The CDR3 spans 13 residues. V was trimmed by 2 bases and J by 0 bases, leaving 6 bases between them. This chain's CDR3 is CASSFTYSYEQYF. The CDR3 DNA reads TGTGCCAGCAGCTTCACTTACTCCTACGAGCAGTACTTC.

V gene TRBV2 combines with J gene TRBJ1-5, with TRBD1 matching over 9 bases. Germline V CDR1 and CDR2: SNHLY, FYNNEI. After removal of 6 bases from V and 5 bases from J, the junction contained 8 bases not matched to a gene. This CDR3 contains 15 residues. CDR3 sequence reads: CASRHPQGADQPQHF. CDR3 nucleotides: TGTGCCAGCAGACACCCACAGGGGGCGGATCAGCCCCAGCATTTT.